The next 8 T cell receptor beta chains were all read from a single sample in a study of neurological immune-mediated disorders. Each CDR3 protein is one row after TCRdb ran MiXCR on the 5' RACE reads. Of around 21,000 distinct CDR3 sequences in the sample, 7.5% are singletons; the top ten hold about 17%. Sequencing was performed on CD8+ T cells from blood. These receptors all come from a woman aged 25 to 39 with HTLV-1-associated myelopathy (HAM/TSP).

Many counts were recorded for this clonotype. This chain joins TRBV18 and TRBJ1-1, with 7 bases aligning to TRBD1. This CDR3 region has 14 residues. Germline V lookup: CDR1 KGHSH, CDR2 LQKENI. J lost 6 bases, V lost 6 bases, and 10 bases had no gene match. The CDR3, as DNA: TGTGCCAGCTCCGAATTACGGGACAGCCCTGAAGCTTTCTTT. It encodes CASSELRDSPEAFF.

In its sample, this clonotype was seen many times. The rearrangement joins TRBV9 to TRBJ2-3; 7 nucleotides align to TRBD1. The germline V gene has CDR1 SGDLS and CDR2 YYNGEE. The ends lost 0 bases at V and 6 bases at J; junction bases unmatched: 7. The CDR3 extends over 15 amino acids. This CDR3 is CASSVEGAPRDTQYF. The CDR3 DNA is TGTGCCAGCAGCGTAGAGGGGGCGCCCCGGGATACGCAGTATTTT.

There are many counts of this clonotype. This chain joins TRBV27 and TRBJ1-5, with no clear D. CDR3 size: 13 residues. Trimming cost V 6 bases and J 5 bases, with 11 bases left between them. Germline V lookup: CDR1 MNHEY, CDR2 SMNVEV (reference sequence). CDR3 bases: TGTGCCAGCAGGGCAACGGGGTATCAGCCCCAGCATTTT. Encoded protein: CASRATGYQPQHF.

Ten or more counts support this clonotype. The CDR3 loop reads CASSPGPLDRDTYEQYF. The CDR3 DNA is TGTGCCAGCAGCCCAGGCCCACTGGACAGGGACACCTACGAGCAGTACTTC. V gene TRBV7-9 combines with J gene TRBJ2-7; 8 bases map to TRBD1. The length of the CDR3 is 17 residues. Germline CDR1 is SEHNR and CDR2 is FQNEAQ (reference sequence). The J segment lost 2 bases and the V segment lost 5 bases, leaving 14 bases of the junction unmatched.

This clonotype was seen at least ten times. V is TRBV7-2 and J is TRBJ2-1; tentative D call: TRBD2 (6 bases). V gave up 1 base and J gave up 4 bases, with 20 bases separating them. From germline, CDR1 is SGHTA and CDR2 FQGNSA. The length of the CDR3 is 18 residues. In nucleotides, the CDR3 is TGTGCCAGCAGCTTAGAGGGGCTTCTAGCGCGACAGTACAATGAGCAGTTCTTC. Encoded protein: CASSLEGLLARQYNEQFF.

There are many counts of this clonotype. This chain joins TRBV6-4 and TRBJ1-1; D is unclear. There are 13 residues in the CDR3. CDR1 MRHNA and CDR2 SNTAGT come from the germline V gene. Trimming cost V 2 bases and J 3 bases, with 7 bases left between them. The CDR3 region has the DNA TGTGCCAGCAGTGACCGAGTTGACACTGAAGCTTTCTTT. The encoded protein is CASSDRVDTEAFF.

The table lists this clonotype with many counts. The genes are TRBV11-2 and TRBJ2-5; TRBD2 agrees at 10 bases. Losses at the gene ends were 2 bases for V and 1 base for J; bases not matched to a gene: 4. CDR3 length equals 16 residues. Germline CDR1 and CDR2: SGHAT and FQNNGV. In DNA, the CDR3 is TGTGCCAGCAGCTTATTTAAGCGGGGGGGCCAAGAGACCCAGTACTTC. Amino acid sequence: CASSLFKRGGQETQYF.

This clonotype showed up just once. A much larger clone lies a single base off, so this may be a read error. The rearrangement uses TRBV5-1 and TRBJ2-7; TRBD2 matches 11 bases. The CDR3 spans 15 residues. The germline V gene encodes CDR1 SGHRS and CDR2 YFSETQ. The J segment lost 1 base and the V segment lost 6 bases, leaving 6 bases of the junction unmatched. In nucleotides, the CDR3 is TGCGCCAGCACCGGGACTAGCGGAGGTTCCTACGAGCAGTACTTC. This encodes CASTGTSGGSYEQYF.